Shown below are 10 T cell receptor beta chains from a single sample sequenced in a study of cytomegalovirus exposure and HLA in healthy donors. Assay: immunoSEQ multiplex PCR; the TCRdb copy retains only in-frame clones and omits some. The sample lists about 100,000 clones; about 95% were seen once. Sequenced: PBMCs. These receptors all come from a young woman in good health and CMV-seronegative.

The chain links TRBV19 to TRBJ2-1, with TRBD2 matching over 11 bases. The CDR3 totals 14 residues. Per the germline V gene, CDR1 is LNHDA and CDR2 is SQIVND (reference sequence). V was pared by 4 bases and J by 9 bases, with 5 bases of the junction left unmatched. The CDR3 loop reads CASSTLAGGSEQFF. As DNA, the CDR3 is TGTGCCAGTAGTACGCTAGCGGGAGGCAGTGAGCAGTTCTTC.

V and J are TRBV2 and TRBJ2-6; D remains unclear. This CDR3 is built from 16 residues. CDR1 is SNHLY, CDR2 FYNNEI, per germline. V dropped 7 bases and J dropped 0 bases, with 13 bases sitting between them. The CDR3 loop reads CASTLLPPSGANVLTF. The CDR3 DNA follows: TGTGCCAGCACCCTACTCCCGCCCTCTGGGGCCAACGTCCTGACTTTC.

In nucleotides, the CDR3 is TGTGCCAGCAGAGGACTAGGAGATTTAGATACGCAGTATTTT. Translated, it gives CASRGLGDLDTQYF. This chain links TRBV2 with TRBJ2-3; TRBD2 agrees at 7 bases. The V segment lost 6 bases and the J segment 5 bases; nucleotides outside the gene matches: 8. The length of the CDR3 is 14 residues. Per the germline V gene, CDR1 is SNHLY and CDR2 is FYNNEI.

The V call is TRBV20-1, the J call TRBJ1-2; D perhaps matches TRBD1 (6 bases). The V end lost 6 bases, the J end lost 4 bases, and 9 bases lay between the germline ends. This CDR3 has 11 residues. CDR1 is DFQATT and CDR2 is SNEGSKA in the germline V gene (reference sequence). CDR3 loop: CSATGSYGYTF. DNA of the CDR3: TGCAGTGCCACAGGGTCCTATGGCTACACCTTC.

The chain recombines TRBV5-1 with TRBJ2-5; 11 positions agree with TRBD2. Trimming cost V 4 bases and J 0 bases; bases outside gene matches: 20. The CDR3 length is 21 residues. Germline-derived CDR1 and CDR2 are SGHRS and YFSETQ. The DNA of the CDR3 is TGCGCCAGCAGCCGGAACCTACCGGGACTAGCGGAAATCCGCAACCAAGAGACCCAGTACTTC. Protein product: CASSRNLPGLAEIRNQETQYF.

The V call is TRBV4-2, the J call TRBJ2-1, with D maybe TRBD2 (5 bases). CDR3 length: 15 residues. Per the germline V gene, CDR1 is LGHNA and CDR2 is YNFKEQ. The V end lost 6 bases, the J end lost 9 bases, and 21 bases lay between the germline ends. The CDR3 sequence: CASSPASTIVAEQFF. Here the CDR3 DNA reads TGTGCCAGCAGTCCTGCCTCGACTATTGTGGCTGAGCAGTTCTTC.

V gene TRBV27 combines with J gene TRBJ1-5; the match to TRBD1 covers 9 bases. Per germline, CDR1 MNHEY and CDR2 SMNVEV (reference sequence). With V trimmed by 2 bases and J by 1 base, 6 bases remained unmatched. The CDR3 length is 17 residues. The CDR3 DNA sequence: TGTGCCAGCAGTTTAGGTCTGGGACAGGGAAGCAATCAGCCCCAGCATTTT. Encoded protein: CASSLGLGQGSNQPQHF.

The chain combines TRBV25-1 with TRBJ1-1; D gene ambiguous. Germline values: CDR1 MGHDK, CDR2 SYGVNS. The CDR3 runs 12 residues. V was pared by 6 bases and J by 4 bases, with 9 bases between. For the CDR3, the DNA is TGTGCCAGCAGGAGCGGTGGCACTGAAGCTTTCTTT. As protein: CASRSGGTEAFF.

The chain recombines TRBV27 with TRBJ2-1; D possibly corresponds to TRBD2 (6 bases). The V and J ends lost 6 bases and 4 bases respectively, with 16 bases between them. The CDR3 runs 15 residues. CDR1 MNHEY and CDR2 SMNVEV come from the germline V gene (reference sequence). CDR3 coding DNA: TGTGCCAGCAGACTATCGGGACTCCCATACAATGAGCAGTTCTTC. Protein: CASRLSGLPYNEQFF.

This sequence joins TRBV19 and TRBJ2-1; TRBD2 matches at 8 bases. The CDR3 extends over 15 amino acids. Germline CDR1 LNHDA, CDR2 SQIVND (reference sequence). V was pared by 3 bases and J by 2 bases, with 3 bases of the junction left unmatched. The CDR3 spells CASSIELAAYNEQFF. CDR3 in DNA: TGTGCCAGTAGTATCGAACTAGCGGCCTACAATGAGCAGTTCTTC.